These 8 T cell receptor beta chains share one sample of origin, sequenced in a study of T cells in Graves' hyperthyroidism and ophthalmopathy. Template material for amplifying TCR beta CDR3 regions consisted of RNA transcripts. Researchers ran a first-round RT-PCR on the TCR CDR3 using the HTBI primer set. TCRdb redid the calling of the multiplex PCR reads with MiXCR, one entry per CDR3 protein. The data hold around 23,000 distinct CDR3 sequences, with 45% to 50% observed a single time. Source material: blood. These receptors came from a woman aged 40 to 50 with Graves' hyperthyroidism that later progressed to Graves' ophthalmopathy.

This clonotype was counted at least ten times. The chain links TRBV6-5 to TRBJ1-1, with D possibly matching TRBD1 (5 bases). This CDR3 has 15 residues. The germline V and J ends were trimmed by 5 bases and 4 bases, with 17 bases remaining between them. The V gene's germline CDR1 is MNHEY and CDR2 SVGAGI. For the CDR3, the DNA is TGTGCCAGCAGTCCCCACAGGCTTCGCCCCACTGAAGCTTTCTTT. Translating gives CASSPHRLRPTEAFF.

Comments on this clonotype: Lacking the conserved final phenylalanine or tryptophan, this CDR3 likely reflects a read error. The chain carries TRBV11-2 and TRBJ2-1, with D uncertain. V was shortened by 1 base and J by 12 bases, with 10 bases between the two germline ends. Germline V gives CDR1 SGHAT, CDR2 FQNNGV. The CDR3 runs 12 residues. CDR3 loop: CASSLVSLGQFS. DNA of the CDR3: TGTGCCAGCAGCTTAGTCAGCCTGGGGCAGTTCTCC.

This clonotype was picked up many times. Written as DNA, the CDR3 is TGTGCCAGCAGCAGGCGACGCACCGGGGAGCTGTTTTTT. Translated, it gives CASSRRRTGELFF. The chain has TRBV6-6 and TRBJ2-2, with unresolved D. Trimming took off 6 bases at V and 4 bases at J, with 9 bases between the two ends. Germline V gene data show CDR1 as MNHNY and CDR2 as SVGAGI (reference sequence). The CDR3 totals 13 residues.

The table lists this clonotype with a few counts. The chain is built from TRBV20-1 and TRBJ1-5, with D perhaps TRBD1 (6 bases). CDR3 length: 12 residues. Germline V lookup: CDR1 DFQATT, CDR2 SNEGSKA (reference sequence). In DNA form, the CDR3 reads TGCAGCGCCAATACAGGGAATCAGCCCCAGCATTTT. It specifies CSANTGNQPQHF.

This clonotype was picked up many times. V usage is TRBV11-2 and J usage is TRBJ2-3, with D possibly being TRBD1 (5 bases). The CDR3 has 15 residues. In germline, CDR1 is SGHAT, CDR2 FQNNGV. Deletions cut 1 base from V and 1 base from J, with 9 bases between. This chain's CDR3 is CASSLGQWGTDTQYF. The CDR3 nucleotides are TGTGCCAGCAGCTTAGGACAGTGGGGCACAGATACGCAGTATTTT.

There are many counts of this clonotype. The CDR3 sequence: CASRWDRAAEAFF. CDR3 DNA: TGTGCCAGCAGATGGGACAGGGCGGCTGAAGCTTTCTTT. This chain uses TRBV6-1 with TRBJ1-1; 9 bases align to TRBD1. Trimming cost V 6 bases and J 6 bases; bases outside gene matches: 5. The CDR3 loop spans 13 amino acids. Germline V lookup: CDR1 MNHNS, CDR2 SASEGT.

This clonotype is medium-sized. The genes are TRBV5-5 and TRBJ1-2, with D possibly being TRBD1 (5 bases). Germline CDR1 is SGHKS and CDR2 is YYEKEE (reference sequence). The V gene lost 2 bases and the J gene lost 8 bases, with 10 bases spanning the gap. The CDR3 totals 12 residues. CDR3 residues: CASSLREGGYTF. The DNA of the CDR3 is TGTGCCAGCAGCTTAAGAGAGGGGGGCTACACCTTC. The whole variable domain, remainder taken from reference TRBV5-5 and TRBJ1-2, is DAGVTQSPTHLIKTRGQQVTLRCSPISGHKSVSWYQQVLGQGPQFIFQYYEKEERGRGNFPDRFSARQFPNYSSELNVNALLLGDSALYLCASSLREGGYTFGSGTRLTVV.

The chain links TRBV27 to TRBJ2-7, with D maybe TRBD1 (6 bases). Germline CDR1 reads MNHEY; CDR2 reads SMNVEV (reference sequence). The CDR3 spans 14 residues. The V gene lost 5 bases and the J gene lost 3 bases, with 14 bases spanning the gap. In nucleotides, the CDR3 is TGTGCCAGCAGTGCGGACAGCTCAGGCTACGAGCAGTACTTC. Residues: CASSADSSGYEQYF.